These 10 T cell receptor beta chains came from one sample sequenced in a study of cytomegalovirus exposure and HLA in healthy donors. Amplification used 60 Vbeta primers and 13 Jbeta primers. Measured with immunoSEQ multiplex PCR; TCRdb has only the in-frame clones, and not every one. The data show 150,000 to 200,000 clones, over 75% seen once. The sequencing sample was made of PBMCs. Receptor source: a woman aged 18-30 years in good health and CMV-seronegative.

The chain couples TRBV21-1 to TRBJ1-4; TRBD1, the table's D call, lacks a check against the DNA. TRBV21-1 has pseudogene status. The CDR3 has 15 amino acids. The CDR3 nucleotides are TGTGCCAGCAGCACCAGAACAGGGGCGGGTGAAAAACTGTTTTTT. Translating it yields CASSTRTGAGEKLFF.

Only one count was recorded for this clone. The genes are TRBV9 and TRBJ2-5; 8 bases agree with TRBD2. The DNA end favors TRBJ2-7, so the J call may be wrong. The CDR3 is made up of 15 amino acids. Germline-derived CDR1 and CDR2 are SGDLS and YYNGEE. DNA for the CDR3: TGTGCCAGCAGCGTAGGAAACGGGAGGGCCTACGAGCAGTACTTC. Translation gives CASSVGNGRAYEQYF.

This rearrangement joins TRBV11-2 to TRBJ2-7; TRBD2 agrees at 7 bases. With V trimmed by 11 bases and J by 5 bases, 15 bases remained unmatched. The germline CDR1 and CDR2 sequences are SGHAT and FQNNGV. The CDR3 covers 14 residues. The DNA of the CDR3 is TGTGCCCGATATCGTAGGGGAGGGCCACACGAGCAGTACTTC. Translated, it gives CARYRRGGPHEQYF. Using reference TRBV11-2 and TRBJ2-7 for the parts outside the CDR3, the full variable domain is EAGVAQSPRYKIIEKRQSVAFWCNPISGHATLYWYQQILGQGPKLLIQFQNNGVVDDSQLPKDRFSAERLKGVDSTLKIQPAKLEDSAVYLCARYRRGGPHEQYFGPGTRLTVT.

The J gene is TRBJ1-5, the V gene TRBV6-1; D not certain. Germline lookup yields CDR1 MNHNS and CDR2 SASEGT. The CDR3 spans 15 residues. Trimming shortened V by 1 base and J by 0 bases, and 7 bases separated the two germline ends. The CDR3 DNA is TGTGCCAGCAGTGAAGTCGGTTATAGCAATCAGCCCCAGCATTTT. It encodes CASSEVGYSNQPQHF.

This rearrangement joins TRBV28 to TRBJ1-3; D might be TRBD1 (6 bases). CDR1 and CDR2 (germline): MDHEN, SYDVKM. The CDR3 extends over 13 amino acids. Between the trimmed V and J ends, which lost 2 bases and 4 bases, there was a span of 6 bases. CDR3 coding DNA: TGTGCCAGCAGTTTAACAGGGGGAAACACCATATATTTT. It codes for CASSLTGGNTIYF.

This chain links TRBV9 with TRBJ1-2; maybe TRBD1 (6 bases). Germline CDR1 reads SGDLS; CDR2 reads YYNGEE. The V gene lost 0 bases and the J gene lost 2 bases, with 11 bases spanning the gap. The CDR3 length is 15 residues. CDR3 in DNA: TGTGCCAGCAGCGTAGAGCCGGGGGGCAACTATGGCTACACCTTC. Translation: CASSVEPGGNYGYTF.

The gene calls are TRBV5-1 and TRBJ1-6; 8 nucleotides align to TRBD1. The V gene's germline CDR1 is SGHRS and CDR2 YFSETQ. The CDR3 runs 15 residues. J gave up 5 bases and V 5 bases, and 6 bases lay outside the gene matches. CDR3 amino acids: CASSRTGLNNSPLHF. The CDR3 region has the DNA TGCGCCAGCAGTCGGACAGGGTTGAATAATTCACCCCTCCACTTT.

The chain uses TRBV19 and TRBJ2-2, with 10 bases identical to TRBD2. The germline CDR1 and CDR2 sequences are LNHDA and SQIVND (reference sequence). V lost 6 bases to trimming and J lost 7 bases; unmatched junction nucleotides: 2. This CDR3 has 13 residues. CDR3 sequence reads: CASSTSGIGELFF. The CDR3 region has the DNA TGTGCCAGTAGCACTAGCGGGATCGGGGAGCTGTTTTTT.

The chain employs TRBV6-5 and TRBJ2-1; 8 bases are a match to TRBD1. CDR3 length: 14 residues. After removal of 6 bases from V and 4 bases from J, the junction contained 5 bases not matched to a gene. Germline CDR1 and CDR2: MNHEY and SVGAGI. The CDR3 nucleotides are TGTGCCAGCAGCAGGGGACAGGAGTACAATGAGCAGTTCTTC. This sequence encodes CASSRGQEYNEQFF.

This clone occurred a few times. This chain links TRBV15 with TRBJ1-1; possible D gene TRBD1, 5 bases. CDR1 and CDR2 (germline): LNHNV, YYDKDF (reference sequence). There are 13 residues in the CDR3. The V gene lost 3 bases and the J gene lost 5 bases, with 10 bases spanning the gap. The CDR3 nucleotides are TGTGCCACCAGCAGGCAAGGGGATACTGAAGCTTTCTTT. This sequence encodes CATSRQGDTEAFF.